This TCR beta chain was sequenced during a study of shared clonotypes between healthy human individuals. Between the trimmed V and J ends, which lost 2 bases and 1 base, there was a span of 6 bases. This CDR3 contains 13 residues. Germline lookup yields CDR1 SEHNR and CDR2 FQNEAQ (reference sequence). Produced via immunoSEQ multiplex PCR; TCRdb's table is partial and in-frame only. The data show more than 2 million clones, more than 90% seen once. The TCR sequence derives from a man aged 18 to 29 in good health. The rearrangement uses TRBV7-9 and TRBJ2-7; D not resolved. Sequencing was performed on naive CD4+ T cells sorted from blood. Subset indicated: CD45RA+ positively selected. The CDR3 here is CASSLLKSYEQYF. For the CDR3, the DNA is TGTGCCAGCAGCTTACTTAAGTCCTACGAGCAGTACTTC. The full variable domain, rest sourced from reference TRBV7-9 and TRBJ2-7, is DTGVSQNPRHKITKRGQNVTFRCDPISEHNRLYWYRQTLGQGPEFLTYFQNEAQLEKSRLLSDRFSAERPKGSFSTLEIQRTEQGDSAMYLCASSLLKSYEQYFGPGTRLTVT.